The 29 T cell receptor beta chains listed next were all sequenced from one sample in a study of tumor and adjacent non-tumor tissue in lung cancer. No cell sorting was done before RNA was extracted from the tissue. The normal lung tissue was taken more than 3 cm from the tumor edge. TCRbeta libraries were built with three rounds of nested PCR, modified from ARM-PCR. From the multiplex PCR reads, TCRdb called clonotypes with MiXCR, one entry per CDR3 protein. The sample records 80,000 to 100,000 distinct CDR3 sequences, around three quarters being singletons. Sequenced material: distant non-tumor lung tissue. The receptors were gathered from a man aged 60 to 69 with small cell lung cancer.

With regard to this clonotype: Just one base apart from a much larger clone, this may be a read error. This sequence joins TRBV7-8 and TRBJ2-3; 7 bases line up with TRBD2. The trim removed 10 bases at V and 2 bases at J, leaving 15 bases unmatched. CDR1 is SGHVS and CDR2 is FQNEAQ in the germline V gene. This CDR3 comprises 16 residues. CDR3 nucleotides: TGTGCCACCGCCCAGGGACTACTCTTTTTCACAGATACGCAGTATTTT. Amino acids: CATAQGLLFFTDTQYF.

A remark on this clonotype: The junction does not match germline at one end; this may be a read error. The V gene is TRBV29-1, the J gene TRBJ2-3; 9 positions agree with TRBD2. This CDR3 is built from 18 residues. The germline V gene has CDR1 SQVTM and CDR2 ANQGSEA. The CDR3, as DNA: TGCAGCGTTGAGGGGACTAGCCGGAGGGGTACTAGCATAGATACGCAGTATTTT. Translating it yields CSVEGTSRRGTSIDTQYF.

About this clonotype itself: Because the CDR3 is missing its conserved closing phenylalanine or tryptophan, this is likely a read error. V usage is TRBV12-3 or TRBV12-4 and J usage is TRBJ1-5; D remains unclear. The CDR3 contains 14 residues. As DNA, the CDR3 is TGTCCCAGCAGTTCAAGAGAGAGCAATCAGCCCCAGCATTCT. Translated: CPSSSRESNQPQHS.

Regarding this clonotype: The DNA is left out, because the CDR3 cannot be placed on it with certainty; the CDR3 is given as TCRdb lists it. The chain couples TRBV29-1 to TRBJ1-2; the table's D call, TRBD1, has no DNA check behind it. Per the germline V gene, CDR1 is SQVTM and CDR2 is ANQGSEA. The CDR3 contains 12 residues when both ends are counted. CDR3 amino acids: CSVERGNYDCTF.

The V gene is TRBV21-1, the J gene TRBJ2-5; the DNA was not compared with TRBD2, the D call given in the table. TRBV21-1 is noted as a pseudogene. The CDR3 sequence is 17 residues long. The CDR3 sequence is CVNSKYIRTEYQETQYF. The CDR3 DNA sequence: TGTGTCAACAGCAAATATATACGGACTGAATATCAAGAGACCCAGTACTTC.

This chain connects TRBV6-1 to TRBJ2-7; TRBD1 agrees at 9 bases. The CDR3 loop spans 14 amino acids. J lost 5 bases, V lost 11 bases, and 13 bases had no gene match. Germline V gene data show CDR1 as MNHNS and CDR2 as SASEGT. CDR3: CARQSGTGIHEQYV. DNA of the CDR3: TGTGCCCGCCAATCCGGGACAGGGATCCACGAGCAGTACGTC.

The chain employs TRBV2 and TRBJ2-1; 12 nucleotides match TRBD2. This CDR3 has 15 amino acids. After removal of 4 bases from V and 7 bases from J, the junction contained 5 bases not matched to a gene. Per the germline V gene, CDR1 is SNHLY and CDR2 is FYNNEI. DNA of the CDR3: TGTGCCAGCAGTGTTCCTAGCGGGAGGGGGAATGAGCAGTTCTTC. This sequence encodes CASSVPSGRGNEQFF.

On this clonotype itself: At one end, the junction sequence differs from germline, possibly due to a read error. The chain links TRBV6-5 to TRBJ2-2; 7 positions agree with TRBD2. The germline V gene encodes CDR1 MNHEY and CDR2 SVGAGI. This CDR3 contains 15 residues. The CDR3 nucleotides are TGTGTCAGCATACAGTCCAGCGGGATGTCAGGGGAGCTGTTTTTT. Translated, it gives CVSIQSSGMSGELFF.

Remarks on this clonotype: Its ends do not fully match the called genes, so a read error is possible. The V and J genes are TRBV11-1 and TRBJ2-5; D remains unclear. The CDR3 runs to 18 residues. Per the germline V gene, CDR1 is SGHAT and CDR2 is FQDESV (reference sequence). The CDR3 spells CASSLIGSPRGFQKTQYF. In DNA form, the CDR3 reads TGTGCCAGCAGCTTAATAGGGTCCCCAAGAGGATTTCAGAAGACACAGTACTTC.

The chain is built from TRBV20-1 and TRBJ2-1; D might be TRBD1 or TRBD2, each matching 7 bases. V lost 4 bases, J lost 1 base, and 17 bases lay in between. Per the germline V gene, CDR1 is DFQATT and CDR2 is SNEGSKA (reference sequence). This CDR3 has 16 amino acids. The CDR3 region is CSAITRGGPSYNEQFF. The CDR3 region has the DNA TGCAGTGCTATCACCAGGGGGGGACCGTCCTACAATGAGCAGTTCTTC.

The J gene is TRBJ2-1, the V gene TRBV6-5; D call uncertain. This CDR3 contains 11 residues. Trimming cost V 5 bases and J 6 bases, with 5 bases left between them. Per germline, CDR1 MNHEY and CDR2 SVGAGI. Here the CDR3 reads CASSIFNEQFF. The CDR3 nucleotides read TGTGCCAGCAGTATTTTCAATGAGCAGTTCTTC.

Concerning this clonotype itself: An end of the junction does not agree with germline; a read error may underlie this. CDR3 region: CAGSFIGEQFF. The CDR3 DNA reads TGTGCCGGCAGTTTCATCGGGGAGCAGTTCTTC. The chain carries TRBV12-3 or TRBV12-4 and TRBJ2-1, with no clear D. The CDR3 consists of 11 residues.

Concerning this clonotype itself: Its ends do not fully match the called genes, so a read error is possible. V and J are TRBV11-2 and TRBJ2-3, with no clear D. The CDR3 has 12 residues. Looked up from germline, CDR1 is SGHAT and CDR2 is FQNNGV. Here the CDR3 DNA reads TGTGCCTGCAGCTTAACACCAAATACGCAGTATTTT. This codes for CACSLTPNTQYF.

The table lists this clonotype with a few counts. A much larger clone lies a single base off, so this may be a read error. V and J are TRBV7-9 and TRBJ1-2, with D possibly matching TRBD1 (6 bases). Germline lookup yields CDR1 SEHNR and CDR2 FQNEAQ (reference sequence). The CDR3 has 14 amino acids. The CDR3 region is CVSSLAGEVYGYTF. The CDR3 nucleotides are TGTGTCAGCAGCTTAGCAGGGGAGGTCTATGGCTACACCTTC.

Notes on this clonotype: The junction differs from germline at one of its ends, possibly a read error. The J gene is TRBJ1-4, the V gene TRBV6-1, with no clear D. The CDR3 runs 15 residues. Germline CDR1 MNHNS, CDR2 SASEGT. CDR3 sequence reads: CASSTMRRGGEKLFF. DNA of the CDR3: TGTGCTAGCAGTACTATGAGGAGAGGTGGTGAAAAACTGTTTTTT.

In the case of this clonotype: Its ends do not fully match the called genes, so a read error is possible. This chain connects TRBV10-2 to TRBJ1-6; tentative D call: TRBD1 (5 bases). The CDR3 has 15 amino acids. The germline gives CDR1 WSHSY, CDR2 SAAADI. Here the CDR3 reads CASRMGQSYNSPLHF. CDR3 nucleotides: TGCGCCAGCAGAATGGGGCAGTCCTATAATTCACCCCTTCACTTT.

This clonotype was recorded many times. The chain recombines TRBV29-1 with TRBJ2-5; D is undetermined. CDR1 and CDR2 (germline): SQVTM, ANQGSEA. This CDR3 is built from 12 residues. Trimming shortened V by 3 bases and J by 5 bases, and 10 bases separated the two germline ends. CDR3 protein: CSVDWGKETQYF. The DNA for the CDR3 is TGCAGCGTTGACTGGGGAAAGGAGACCCAGTACTTC. Based on the CDR3 plus reference TRBV29-1 and TRBJ2-5, the full variable domain is SAVISQKPSRDICQRGTSLTIQCQVDSQVTMMFWYRQQPGQSLTLIATANQGSEATYESGFVIDKFPISRPNLTFSTLTVSNMSPEDSSIYLCSVDWGKETQYFGPGTRLLVL.

This clonotype was counted a single time. The rearrangement joins TRBV10-2 to TRBJ2-7; no clear D. CDR1 is WSHSY and CDR2 is SAAADI in the germline V gene. V gave up 3 bases and J gave up 13 bases, with 19 bases separating them. The CDR3 is 13 amino acids. As DNA, the CDR3 is TGCGCCAGCAGTGATAGTAGGGCCGCCGTGCAATACTTC. Translating it yields CASSDSRAAVQYF.

Comment on this clonotype: Here the CDR3 omits its conserved ending phenylalanine or tryptophan, so a read error is the likely source. The rearrangement links TRBV4-1 to TRBJ2-7, with D perhaps matching TRBD1 (5 bases). The CDR3 sequence is 13 residues long. Trimming cost V 10 bases and J 3 bases, with 16 bases left between them. Germline lookup yields CDR1 MGHRA and CDR2 YSYEKL. The CDR3 region has the DNA TGCGCCAACACTTTCGACAGACTCTACGAGCAGTACTTA. This gives the protein CANTFDRLYEQYL.

Comments on this clonotype: At one end, the junction sequence differs from germline, possibly due to a read error. CDR3 nucleotides: TGTGCCAGTTTGAAGGACAAGGGGCGAGATATGCAGTATTTT. It is translated as CASLKDKGRDMQYF. The chain couples TRBV12-3 or TRBV12-4 to TRBJ2-3, with D possibly being TRBD1 (5 bases). This CDR3 has 14 amino acids.

This clonotype was counted once. The chain combines TRBV29-1 with TRBJ2-1; 11 bases line up with TRBD2. The germline V gene encodes CDR1 SQVTM and CDR2 ANQGSEA. Trimming at V came to 7 bases and at J to 7 bases, leaving 12 bases not matched to a gene. The CDR3 contains 15 residues. The CDR3 bases are TGCAGCGCTGACAGAGGGACTAGCGGCTCTAATGAGCAGTTCTTC. This sequence encodes CSADRGTSGSNEQFF.

Remarks on this clonotype: The germline gene is not matched at one end of the junction; a read error may be the cause. This chain uses TRBV6-5 with TRBJ2-1; possibly TRBD2 for D (6 bases). The CDR3 totals 15 residues. Germline CDR1 and CDR2: MNHEY and SVGAGI. CDR3 region: CASSYSGGLGNEQLF. The CDR3, as DNA: TGTGCCAGCAGTTACTCTGGGGGACTGGGCAATGAGCAGTTATTC.

Concerning this clonotype: With a much larger clone just one base away, this may be a read error. The chain recombines TRBV13 with TRBJ2-5; no firm D call. This CDR3 has 12 residues. CDR1 PRHDT and CDR2 FYEKMQ come from the germline V gene (reference sequence). CDR3 region: CACSLWRETQYF. CDR3 sequence (DNA): TGTGCCTGCAGCTTATGGAGAGAGACCCAGTACTTC.

Remarks on this clonotype: One junction end does not reproduce the germline sequence, and a read error may be involved. The chain employs TRBV4-2 and TRBJ2-2; D is perhaps TRBD2 (5 bases). Germline lookup yields CDR1 LGHNA and CDR2 YNFKEQ. The CDR3 sequence is 16 residues long. CDR3 bases: TGTGTCAGCGGCCAAGATCTTAGTGCCAACACCGGGGAGCTGTTTTTT. It translates to CVSGQDLSANTGELFF.

As regards this clonotype: One end of the junction is discordant with germline, which a read error may explain. The V gene is TRBV29-1, the J gene TRBJ1-3; no clear D. Germline CDR1 is SQVTM and CDR2 is ANQGSEA. This CDR3 has 13 amino acids. CDR3 nucleotides: TGTAGCGTTGTGAAGGGTACTGGAAACACTATATATTTT. It codes for CSVVKGTGNTIYF.

Concerning this clonotype: A read error may explain this, as a much larger clone is one base away. The chain is built from TRBV28 and TRBJ1-6; D not certain. Germline CDR1 MDHEN, CDR2 SYDVKM. The CDR3 has 14 residues. The CDR3 DNA sequence: TGTGTCAGCATCCAGATCAGAGACTCTTCACCCCTCCACTTT. Translating gives CVSIQIRDSSPLHF.

The V call is TRBV29-1, the J call TRBJ2-1; 7 bases fit TRBD2. The CDR3 covers 14 residues. With V trimmed by 7 bases and J by 8 bases, 14 bases remained unmatched. Germline CDR1 SQVTM, CDR2 ANQGSEA. In DNA, the CDR3 is TGCAGCGGGGTGGAGGCGGGAGACTCGGATGAGCAGTTCTTC. It codes for CSGVEAGDSDEQFF.

V gene TRBV13 combines with J gene TRBJ1-6; no firm D call. Germline-derived CDR1 and CDR2 are PRHDT and FYEKMQ (reference sequence). The V gene lost 6 bases and the J gene lost 2 bases, with 17 bases spanning the gap. There are 17 residues in the CDR3. CDR3 nucleotides: TGTGCCAGCAGTCAAAAGGACGGAAGCCCCTATAATTCACCCCTCCACTTT. It is translated as CASSQKDGSPYNSPLHF.

Remarks on this clonotype: This may come from a read error, since a much larger clone is one base off. The V gene is TRBV15, the J gene TRBJ2-1; tentatively, D is TRBD2 (5 bases). Looked up from germline, CDR1 is LNHNV and CDR2 is YYDKDF (reference sequence). The CDR3 is 15 amino acids. CDR3: CATTRVRESINEQFF. In nucleotides, the CDR3 is TGTGCCACCACCAGAGTACGGGAATCAATCAATGAGCAGTTCTTC.